In its sample, the clone carrying this T cell receptor beta chain was seen once. One end of the junction does not line up with germline, which may come from a read error. The CDR3 loop spans 16 amino acids. Germline CDR1 MNHEY, CDR2 SMNVEV (reference sequence). The sample belongs to a study of molecular identifiers for immune sequencing clone quantification. The overall study: Replicate RNA came from approximately 20,000 or 98,000 naive CD8 cells and was split five ways, and four parts were sequenced.

TCRdb re-derived calls from the PCR reads in MiXCR, one entry per CDR3 protein. The sample holds about 640,000 distinct CDR3 sequences; roughly 21% are singletons and the top ten take roughly 0.85%. V is TRBV27 and J is TRBJ2-3; 10 nucleotides agree with TRBD2. The TCR was taken from a human donor in good health. Some libraries in this study had Jurkat cell RNA spiked in. Sequencing was carried out using naive CD8+ T cells from blood, with Jurkat cell RNA spiked in. Described subset: FACS-sorted CD8+CD4-CCR7+CD45RA+ naive T cells. CDR3: CACSPGGAGGPYTQYF. The CDR3 nucleotides are TGTGCCTGCAGTCCTGGTGGAGCGGGAGGGCCTTATACGCAGTATTTC.